The 30 T cell receptor beta chains below all came from one sample that was sequenced in a study of OX40 agonist ivuxolimab in advanced cancers. The repertoire was sequenced with immunoSEQ multiplex PCR; TCRdb's copy has only in-frame clones and lacks some. The sample holds fewer than 85,000 clones, about 88% seen once. Source: CD4+ or CD8+ T cells sorted from blood, taken in a trial of the OX40 agonist ivuxolimab. The source is an adult with an advanced solid tumor such as melanoma, head and neck, liver or kidney cancer.

This sequence joins TRBV28 and TRBJ1-2; TRBD1 might be the D (6 bases). The CDR3 covers 14 residues. V lost 2 bases and J lost 4, with 11 bases in between. Per germline, CDR1 MDHEN and CDR2 SYDVKM. The CDR3 sequence is CASSLGAGAYGYTF. CDR3 in DNA: TGTGCCAGCAGTTTAGGGGCAGGGGCCTATGGCTACACCTTC.

The rearrangement joins TRBV21-1 to TRBJ1-2; the DNA was not used to check the table's D call, TRBD1. TRBV21-1 represents a pseudogene. The CDR3 runs to 18 residues. The CDR3: CASSHLSTDRGITSGYTF. CDR3 nucleotide sequence: TGTGCCAGCAGCCACCTCAGCACGGACAGGGGAATAACTAGTGGCTACACCTTC.

V is TRBV10-3 and J is TRBJ1-5, with TRBD1 as a possible D gene (5 bases). Between the trimmed V and J ends, which lost 0 bases and 4 bases, there was a span of 13 bases. The CDR3 totals 16 residues. CDR1 and CDR2 from the germline V gene are ENHRY and SYGVKD. The CDR3 is CAISESGAGKNQPQHF. The CDR3 DNA is TGTGCCATCAGTGAGTCAGGGGCGGGAAAAAATCAGCCCCAGCATTTT.

The V and J genes are TRBV6-5 and TRBJ1-1; 10 bases agree with TRBD1. CDR1 is MNHEY, CDR2 SVGAGI, per germline. There are 15 residues in the CDR3. The J segment lost 5 bases and the V segment lost 0 bases, leaving 3 bases of the junction unmatched. CDR3 sequence (DNA): TGTGCCAGCAGTTACTCGGGGACAGGGGCTACTGAAGCTTTCTTT. Its translation is CASSYSGTGATEAFF.

The chain is built from TRBV11-2 and TRBJ1-2, with a weak D call TRBD1 (6 bases). With 4 bases removed from V and 8 bases from J, the gap between germline ends came to 14 bases. The CDR3 is made up of 13 amino acids. Germline-derived CDR1 and CDR2 are SGHAT and FQNNGV. The CDR3 DNA reads TGTGCCAGCAGCTCCCTGGCGGGGGCGGGCTACACCTTC. It codes for CASSSLAGAGYTF. Using reference TRBV11-2 and TRBJ1-2 for the parts outside the CDR3, the full variable domain is EAGVAQSPRYKIIEKRQSVAFWCNPISGHATLYWYQQILGQGPKLLIQFQNNGVVDDSQLPKDRFSAERLKGVDSTLKIQPAKLEDSAVYLCASSSLAGAGYTFGSGTRLTVV.

V gene TRBV2 combines with J gene TRBJ1-1; D might be TRBD1 (6 bases). V lost 1 base and J 4 bases, leaving 13 bases between the germline ends. This CDR3 has 15 residues. The germline gives CDR1 SNHLY, CDR2 FYNNEI. CDR3 loop: CASSEVAGGGTEAFF. CDR3 nucleotide sequence: TGTGCCAGCAGTGAAGTCGCGGGGGGCGGCACTGAAGCTTTCTTT.

V and J are TRBV6-5 and TRBJ1-5; no clear D gene. Germline CDR1 reads MNHEY; CDR2 reads SVGAGI. This CDR3 has 14 residues. V was shortened by 6 bases and J by 11 bases, with 20 bases between the two germline ends. The CDR3 sequence: CASREGSSPGSQHF. The CDR3 DNA reads as TGTGCCAGCAGGGAGGGTAGTTCCCCTGGGTCCCAGCATTTT.

This clone has a handful of counts. The DNA of the CDR3 is TGTGCCAGCAGCACAATGAACACTGAAGCTTTCTTT. It yields the protein CASSTMNTEAFF. V and J are TRBV21-1 and TRBJ1-1; TRBD1 is taken as the D call from the table, unchecked against the DNA. TRBV21-1 is a listed pseudogene. The CDR3 is made up of 12 amino acids.

The chain carries TRBV6-6 and TRBJ1-1; D unclear. The CDR3 loop spans 14 amino acids. V dropped 2 bases and J dropped 2 bases, with 9 bases sitting between them. CDR1 is MNHNY, CDR2 SVGAGI, per germline (reference sequence). The CDR3 loop is CASSYGNFNTEAFF. The CDR3 coding sequence is TGTGCCAGCAGTTACGGGAATTTTAACACTGAAGCTTTCTTT.

The J gene is TRBJ1-4, the V gene TRBV19; TRBD1 agrees at 7 bases. The germline gives CDR1 LNHDA, CDR2 SQIVND (reference sequence). Trimming at V came to 7 bases and at J to 0 bases, leaving 11 bases not matched to a gene. The length of the CDR3 is 17 residues. This chain's CDR3 is CASIRTGDTATNEKLFF. CDR3 sequence (DNA): TGTGCCAGTATCCGGACAGGAGACACTGCAACTAATGAAAAACTGTTTTTT.

The rearrangement uses TRBV6-5 and TRBJ2-7; possible D gene TRBD2, 7 bases. V was pared by 6 bases and J by 2 bases, with 17 bases between. CDR1 and CDR2 (germline): MNHEY, SVGAGI. The CDR3 covers 15 residues. This CDR3 reads CASRKLGGRTYEQYF. CDR3 coding DNA: TGTGCCAGCAGGAAACTCGGGGGGCGTACCTACGAGCAGTACTTC.

The rearrangement links TRBV2 to TRBJ2-1; 7 bases agree with TRBD1. The V segment lost 2 bases and the J segment 3 bases; nucleotides outside the gene matches: 1. This CDR3 has 14 residues. Germline-derived CDR1 and CDR2 are SNHLY and FYNNEI. The CDR3 loop reads CASSEWTGYNEQFF. Written as DNA, the CDR3 is TGTGCCAGCAGTGAATGGACAGGCTACAATGAGCAGTTCTTC.

The genes are TRBV7-2 and TRBJ1-2; no definite D call. In germline, CDR1 is SGHTA, CDR2 FQGNSA. Trimming shortened V by 5 bases and J by 2 bases, and 9 bases separated the two germline ends. This CDR3 region has 13 residues. DNA of the CDR3: TGTGCCAGCAGCACGGACGGAAACTATGGCTACACCTTC. Its translation is CASSTDGNYGYTF.

The table lists this clone with a count of one. The V call is TRBV10-3, the J call TRBJ1-2, with 7 nucleotides matching TRBD1. Germline values: CDR1 ENHRY, CDR2 SYGVKD. The CDR3 loop spans 15 amino acids. The junction had 6 bases not matched to a gene; V was cut back by 2 bases and J by 3 bases. CDR3: CAISERTGFDYGYTF. The CDR3 DNA sequence: TGTGCCATCAGTGAGCGGACAGGTTTCGACTATGGCTACACCTTC.

The chain couples TRBV6-1 to TRBJ1-3; maybe TRBD1 (5 bases). Looked up from germline, CDR1 is MNHNS and CDR2 is SASEGT. Between the trimmed V and J ends, which lost 8 bases and 0 bases, there was a span of 14 bases. CDR3 length: 15 residues. The CDR3: CASYGDSYSGNTIYF. CDR3 DNA sequence: TGTGCCAGCTATGGCGACAGCTACTCTGGAAACACCATATATTTT.

V usage is TRBV4-2 and J usage is TRBJ1-5, with 9 bases matching TRBD1. Trimming cost V 1 base and J 4 bases; bases outside gene matches: 5. Germline CDR1 is LGHNA and CDR2 is YNFKEQ. The CDR3 runs 16 residues. The CDR3 nucleotides read TGTGCCAGCAGCCAAGGGTGGACAGGGGCGAATCAGCCCCAGCATTTT. Amino acids: CASSQGWTGANQPQHF.

The V gene is TRBV2, the J gene TRBJ2-1; no clear D gene. The germline CDR1 and CDR2 sequences are SNHLY and FYNNEI. Deletions cut 7 bases from V and 0 bases from J, with 7 bases between. The CDR3 runs 13 residues. The CDR3 DNA reads as TGTGCCAGCAACTGGGCCTCCTACAATGAGCAGTTCTTC. Its protein is CASNWASYNEQFF.

V usage is TRBV30 and J usage is TRBJ1-5; 7 bases fit TRBD1. J was trimmed by 7 bases and V by 3 bases; bases with no gene match: 6. Germline V gene sequence: CDR1 GTSNPN, CDR2 SVGIG (reference sequence). The CDR3 runs 13 residues. CDR3 sequence reads: CAWSEGAGQPQHF. In DNA, the CDR3 is TGTGCCTGGAGCGAGGGGGCTGGGCAGCCCCAGCATTTT. The variable domain in full, completed from reference TRBV30 and TRBJ1-5, reads SQTIHQWPATLVQPVGSPLSLECTVEGTSNPNLYWYRQAAGRGLQLLFYSVGIGQISSEVPQNLSASRPQDRQFILSSKKLLLSDSGFYLCAWSEGAGQPQHFGDGTRLSIL.

The chain combines TRBV6-5 with TRBJ1-2; the D gene is possibly TRBD1 (6 bases). The CDR3 totals 14 residues. Germline assignment: CDR1 MNHEY and CDR2 SVGAGI. V lost 2 bases and J 5 bases, leaving 12 bases between the germline ends. The CDR3 DNA reads as TGTGCCAGCAGTTACGCCGGGGGCGGATATGGCTACACCTTC. It specifies CASSYAGGGYGYTF.

The chain has TRBV6-4 and TRBJ1-6, with no clear D. The CDR3 totals 15 residues. Trimming shortened V by 4 bases and J by 9 bases, and 16 bases separated the two germline ends. Germline V gene data show CDR1 as MRHNA and CDR2 as SNTAGT. CDR3 DNA sequence: TGTGCCAGCAGTGCATCGAGCCTGGGGAGTTCACCCCTCCACTTT. It encodes CASSASSLGSSPLHF.

V usage is TRBV19 and J usage is TRBJ1-4; 10 bases map to TRBD1. Trimming took 4 bases from V and 5 from J; bases not matched to a gene: 10. The CDR3 length is 17 residues. Looked up from germline, CDR1 is LNHDA and CDR2 is SQIVND (reference sequence). The CDR3 spells CASSTTGTGVRNEKLFF. In DNA, the CDR3 is TGTGCCAGTAGTACCACCGGGACAGGGGTCAGGAATGAAAAACTGTTTTTT.

In this sample, this clone turned up once. The chain links TRBV5-1 to TRBJ1-1, with D uncertain. The CDR3 loop spans 14 amino acids. The germline V gene has CDR1 SGHRS and CDR2 YFSETQ. V dropped 0 bases and J dropped 1 base, with 7 bases sitting between them. The CDR3 loop is CASSLAVSNTEAFF. The DNA for the CDR3 is TGCGCCAGCAGCTTGGCCGTCTCGAACACTGAAGCTTTCTTT.

The V call is TRBV18, the J call TRBJ2-4, with D possibly matching TRBD2 (5 bases). Trimming removed 1 base at V and 9 bases at J, with 7 bases between. There are 12 residues in the CDR3. Per the germline V gene, CDR1 is KGHSH and CDR2 is LQKENI. The CDR3 sequence is CASSPLGSIQYF. CDR3 bases: TGTGCCAGCTCACCACTGGGGAGCATTCAGTACTTC.

This chain joins TRBV9 and TRBJ2-7; TRBD1 might be the D (6 bases). V dropped 3 bases and J dropped 3 bases, with 19 bases sitting between them. This CDR3 comprises 16 residues. The germline gives CDR1 SGDLS, CDR2 YYNGEE. CDR3 residues: CASSAGTPGQSYEQYF. CDR3 coding DNA: TGTGCCAGCAGCGCCGGGACACCGGGTCAAAGCTACGAGCAGTACTTC.

The chain uses TRBV10-3 and TRBJ1-2, with TRBD1 matching over 9 bases. The CDR3 has 13 amino acids. Germline-derived CDR1 and CDR2 are ENHRY and SYGVKD. Losses at the gene ends were 4 bases for V and 6 bases for J; bases not matched to a gene: 3. As DNA, the CDR3 is TGTGCCATCAGTGGGACAGGGGATCATGGCTACACCTTC. It specifies CAISGTGDHGYTF.

This chain uses TRBV5-6 with TRBJ1-2, with D perhaps matching TRBD1 (5 bases). This CDR3 is 14 amino acids long. Trimming removed 0 bases at V and 4 bases at J, with 10 bases between. Germline V CDR1 and CDR2: SGHDT, YYEEEE. CDR3 DNA sequence: TGTGCCAGCAGCTTGGACAGGAGAATCTATGGCTACACCTTC. Translation gives CASSLDRRIYGYTF.

This chain links TRBV2 with TRBJ1-1; possibly TRBD1 for D (5 bases). Trimming took 7 bases from V and 7 from J, leaving 19 bases between them. The CDR3 is made up of 14 amino acids. The germline CDR1 and CDR2 sequences are SNHLY and FYNNEI. The CDR3 DNA sequence: TGTGCCAGCATCCTGGGCGGGGCAGGGAGTGAAGCTTTCTTT. Translating it yields CASILGGAGSEAFF.

This clone was seen once. The rearrangement links TRBV10-3 to TRBJ1-5; 10 bases are a match to TRBD1. V lost 3 bases to trimming and J lost 9 bases; unmatched junction nucleotides: 14. Germline V lookup: CDR1 ENHRY, CDR2 SYGVKD. The CDR3 has 17 amino acids. The CDR3: CAISDRSGTGVSWPQHF. The CDR3 nucleotides read TGTGCCATCAGTGACCGGAGCGGGACAGGGGTTAGTTGGCCCCAGCATTTT.

J is TRBJ2-7 and V is TRBV7-3; possible D gene TRBD2, 5 bases. CDR3 length equals 15 residues. The V end was cut by 3 bases, the J end by 7 bases, with 19 bases between. Per germline, CDR1 SGHTA and CDR2 FQGTGA. This CDR3 is CASSFLPGREWEQYF. The DNA for the CDR3 is TGTGCCAGCAGCTTTCTTCCGGGGAGAGAGTGGGAGCAGTACTTC.

The V gene is TRBV19, the J gene TRBJ1-5, with D hard to call. CDR1 is LNHDA, CDR2 SQIVND, per germline (reference sequence). The CDR3 runs 14 residues. The V end was cut by 3 bases, the J end by 2 bases, with 8 bases between. The CDR3 reads CASSIADGNQPQHF. The CDR3 DNA sequence: TGTGCCAGTAGTATCGCCGACGGCAATCAGCCCCAGCATTTT.